These T cell receptor beta chains were read from a single sample in a study of CD8+ T cells in alopecia areata. Assay: immunoSEQ multiplex PCR; the TCRdb copy retains only in-frame clones and omits some. The data hold 200,000 to 250,000 clones, with approximately 38% observed a single time. The material sequenced was CD4+ T cells sorted from blood, taken at week 34, from a patient treated with tofacitinib. The receptors here all came from a human donor with alopecia areata. Each CDR3 is given with its conserved first and last residue. Fields, in order: D gene, V gene, J gene, clone size, CDR3 DNA, CDR3 protein. D genes are given only for firm matches. Clone size, where shown, is once, few, many, or a class for clones that have expanded.

TRBD1	TRBV11-2	TRBJ1-2	few	TGTGCCAGCAGCGGACAGGGTTTGGGCTACACCTTC	CASSGQGLGYTF
NA	TRBV2	TRBJ2-5	NA	TGTGCCAGCAGTACAGGGGAGACCCAGTACTTC	CASSTGETQYF
NA	TRBV30	TRBJ2-6	NA	TGTGCCTTTTACTCTGGGGCCAACGTCCTGACTTTC	CAFYSGANVLTF
NA	TRBV2	TRBJ2-2	NA	TGTGCCAGCAGCACCCCGTTTACTAGCCGAGAAGGGGAGCTGTTTTTT	CASSTPFTSREGELFF
NA	TRBV5-6	TRBJ1-2	NA	TGTGCCAGCAGCTTGGAACGCCTTAACTATGGCTACACCTTC	CASSLERLNYGYTF
TRBD1	TRBV7-9	TRBJ2-6	NA	TGTGCCAGCAGCTTATATTTTGGGACAGGGCCCGGGGCCAACGTCCTGACTTTC	CASSLYFGTGPGANVLTF
NA	TRBV7-2	TRBJ1-2	NA	TGTGCCAGCAGCCTAGACAGGCAGGGTGGCTACACCTTC	CASSLDRQGGYTF
NA	TRBV11-2	TRBJ2-3	few	TGTGCCAGCAGCCCCATCGGAGCCAACTTGGGGGATACGCAGTATTTT	CASSPIGANLGDTQYF
NA	TRBV6-5	TRBJ2-4	few	TGTGCCAGCAGTTCGGGTCTGGGACGGGGCAAAAACATTCAGTACTTC	CASSSGLGRGKNIQYF
TRBD2	TRBV5-8	TRBJ2-1	few	TGTGCCAGCAGCCCAGGGAGGGAGGGCGCTTACAATGAGCAGTTCTTC	CASSPGREGAYNEQFF
NA	TRBV7-2	TRBJ1-5	few	TGTGCCAGCAGCCCCATGAATCAGCCCCAGCATTTT	CASSPMNQPQHF